This entry lists 17 T cell receptor beta chains sequenced from one sample in a study of T cells in Graves' hyperthyroidism and ophthalmopathy. Regions amplified from RNA transcripts were the TCR beta CDR3 regions. With the HTBI primer set, the TCR CDR3 went through a first round of RT-PCR. Via MiXCR, TCRdb re-called the multiplex PCR reads, giving one row per CDR3 protein. Counted here are around 420,000 distinct CDR3 sequences, approximately 14% occurring once; the ten biggest clones make up 5% to 6%. Sequencing input: blood. The origin of the receptors is a woman in her late teens or twenties with Graves' hyperthyroidism.

This clonotype was detected many times. This rearrangement joins TRBV6-1 to TRBJ1-1; D remains ambiguous. The V end lost 0 bases, the J end lost 4 bases, and 6 bases lay between the germline ends. Germline V CDR1 and CDR2: MNHNS, SASEGT. This CDR3 is built from 13 residues. This CDR3 reads CASSEAGPTEAFF. CDR3 nucleotide sequence: TGTGCCAGCAGTGAAGCAGGCCCCACTGAAGCTTTCTTT.

This clonotype was found a few times. The chain has TRBV19 and TRBJ1-1, with unresolved D. V was shortened by 3 bases and J by 3 bases, with 14 bases between the two germline ends. The germline V gene has CDR1 LNHDA and CDR2 SQIVND (reference sequence). The CDR3 length is 15 residues. In DNA form, the CDR3 reads TGTGCCAGTAGTATGAACGAAGGGCTCTACACTGAAGCTTTCTTT. It encodes CASSMNEGLYTEAFF.

The V call is TRBV9, the J call TRBJ2-3; possibly TRBD2 for D (6 bases). Germline CDR1 is SGDLS and CDR2 is YYNGEE. The CDR3 sequence is 15 residues long. V shed 0 bases and J shed 3 bases, with 11 bases lying between them. CDR3 nucleotide sequence: TGTGCCAGCAGCGTAGCGGCGGGACGGACAGATACGCAGTATTTT. This codes for CASSVAAGRTDTQYF.

The CDR3 here is CSARGVTGGSPLHF. Here the CDR3 DNA reads TGCAGTGCTAGAGGGGTTACAGGCGGCTCACCCCTCCACTTT. The chain couples TRBV20-1 to TRBJ1-6, with D perhaps matching TRBD1 (5 bases). Trimming cost V 1 base and J 10 bases, with 14 bases left between them. This CDR3 is built from 14 residues. The germline V gene encodes CDR1 DFQATT and CDR2 SNEGSKA (reference sequence).

This clonotype was observed at least ten times. The V call is TRBV18, the J call TRBJ2-1, with D perhaps matching TRBD1 or TRBD2 (5 bases each). The germline V gene has CDR1 KGHSH and CDR2 LQKENI. Trimming shortened V by 2 bases and J by 1 base, and 15 bases separated the two germline ends. This CDR3 contains 17 residues. CDR3 nucleotide sequence: TGTGCCAGCTCACCATTCGTGGGGGTTGGGTCCTACAATGAGCAGTTCTTC. Protein: CASSPFVGVGSYNEQFF.

This clonotype was detected many times. This chain connects TRBV7-2 to TRBJ2-5; the match to TRBD2 covers 11 bases. In germline, CDR1 is SGHTA, CDR2 FQGNSA. The V and J ends lost 0 bases and 6 bases, in that order; junction bases with no gene match: 9. The CDR3 covers 17 residues. In nucleotides, the CDR3 is TGTGCCAGCAGCTTAGCGCAAACTAGCGGGAGACGGAAGACCCAGTACTTC. Translation: CASSLAQTSGRRKTQYF.

This clonotype was detected ten times or more. This sequence joins TRBV7-9 and TRBJ1-3, with TRBD1 matching over 8 bases. After removal of 7 bases from V and 8 bases from J, the junction contained 7 bases not matched to a gene. CDR3 size: 13 residues. CDR1 SEHNR and CDR2 FQNEAQ come from the germline V gene (reference sequence). The DNA for the CDR3 is TGTGCCAGCACCTTCAGGGGGCGGGACACCATATATTTT. Translation: CASTFRGRDTIYF.

The chain recombines TRBV19 with TRBJ2-5, with D perhaps matching TRBD1 (6 bases). The V end lost 3 bases, the J end lost 0 bases, and 8 bases lay between the germline ends. This CDR3 comprises 14 residues. Germline lookup yields CDR1 LNHDA and CDR2 SQIVND (reference sequence). CDR3 bases: TGTGCCAGTAGTATGCAGGGGTACCAAGAGACCCAGTACTTC. Protein sequence: CASSMQGYQETQYF.

J is TRBJ1-2 and V is TRBV3-1; 8 nucleotides line up with TRBD1. This CDR3 contains 15 residues. J was trimmed by 7 bases and V by 5 bases; bases with no gene match: 12. CDR1 is LGHDT, CDR2 YNNKEL, per germline (reference sequence). CDR3 nucleotides: TGTGCCAGCAGCTTCCGGACAGGGACTATGGGTGGCTACACCTTC. Translating gives CASSFRTGTMGGYTF.

This clonotype was counted ten times or more. J is TRBJ2-2 and V is TRBV28; 7 nucleotides match TRBD1. Germline V gene lookup returns CDR1 MDHEN and CDR2 SYDVKM. The trim removed 6 bases at V and 4 bases at J, leaving 5 bases unmatched. The CDR3 totals 14 residues. The CDR3 nucleotides are TGTGCCAGCAGGGCAGGGGGTAGCACCGGGGAGCTGTTTTTT. Translation gives CASRAGGSTGELFF.

This clonotype was seen many times. The chain links TRBV6-1 to TRBJ1-3; D not resolved. Per the germline V gene, CDR1 is MNHNS and CDR2 is SASEGT. This CDR3 contains 11 residues. The V gene lost 11 bases and the J gene lost 4 bases, with 9 bases spanning the gap. The CDR3 loop is CASTSGNTIYF. As DNA, the CDR3 is TGTGCCTCCACCTCGGGAAACACCATATATTTT.

The sample holds many counts of this clonotype. The CDR3 sequence: CASSPSPRLAGVYEQYF. For the CDR3, the DNA is TGTGCCAGCAGTCCGTCCCCCCGGCTAGCGGGAGTCTACGAGCAGTACTTC. The rearrangement uses TRBV12-3 or TRBV12-4 and TRBJ2-7, with 10 bases aligning to TRBD2. The CDR3 extends over 17 amino acids. V lost 5 bases to trimming and J lost 3 bases; unmatched junction nucleotides: 13.

Details on this clonotype: This may be a read error: a much more frequent sequence differs by one nucleotide. The chain carries TRBV20-1 and TRBJ2-7; tentative D call: TRBD1 (5 bases). The length of the CDR3 is 12 residues. In germline, CDR1 is DFQATT, CDR2 SNEGSKA (reference sequence). V lost 5 bases to trimming and J lost 2 bases, with 10 bases between them. CDR3 bases: TGCAGTGCTGGTGGACAACCCTACGAGCAGTACTTC. Encoded protein: CSAGGQPYEQYF.

In its sample, this clonotype was seen a few times. The J gene is TRBJ1-1, the V gene TRBV6-2 or TRBV6-3, with unresolved D. The CDR3 consists of 16 residues. V lost 0 bases to trimming and J lost 0 bases, with 11 bases between them. Per the germline V gene, CDR1 is MNHEY and CDR2 is SVGEGT. CDR3 residues: CASSYSRVAVNTEAFF. In DNA, the CDR3 is TGTGCCAGCAGTTACTCGCGGGTCGCGGTGAACACTGAAGCTTTCTTT.

This clonotype turned up a few times. The CDR3 sequence: CASSLAIGARETQYF. The CDR3 DNA reads TGCGCCAGCAGCTTGGCCATAGGTGCGAGGGAGACCCAGTACTTC. The chain couples TRBV5-1 to TRBJ2-5; D remains ambiguous. Trimming removed 0 bases at V and 5 bases at J, with 14 bases between. Germline assignment: CDR1 SGHRS and CDR2 YFSETQ. This CDR3 contains 15 residues.

The chain has TRBV27 and TRBJ2-3; D not certain. The CDR3 has 15 amino acids. CDR1 and CDR2 (germline): MNHEY, SMNVEV (reference sequence). Trimming cost V 2 bases and J 2 bases, with 11 bases left between them. The DNA of the CDR3 is TGTGCCAGCAGTTTAGGTACCGGGTACACAGATACGCAGTATTTT. As protein: CASSLGTGYTDTQYF.

This clonotype has more than one count but fewer than ten. V is TRBV7-2 and J is TRBJ1-6; D unresolved. The V end lost 5 bases, the J end lost 3 bases, and 11 bases lay between the germline ends. The germline gives CDR1 SGHTA, CDR2 FQGNSA. CDR3 length: 15 residues. The CDR3 region has the DNA TGTGCCAGCAGCCTAGACCGGGACTATAATTCACCCCTCCACTTT. It yields the protein CASSLDRDYNSPLHF.